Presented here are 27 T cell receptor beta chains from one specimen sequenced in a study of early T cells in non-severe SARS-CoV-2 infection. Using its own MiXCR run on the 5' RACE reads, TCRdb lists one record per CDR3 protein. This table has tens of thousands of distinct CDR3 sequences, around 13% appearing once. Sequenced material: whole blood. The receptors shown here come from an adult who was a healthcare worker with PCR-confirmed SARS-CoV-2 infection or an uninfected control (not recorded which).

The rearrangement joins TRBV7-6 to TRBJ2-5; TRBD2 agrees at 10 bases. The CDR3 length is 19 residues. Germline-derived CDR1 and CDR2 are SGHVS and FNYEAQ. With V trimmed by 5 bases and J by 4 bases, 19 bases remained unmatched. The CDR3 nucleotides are TGTGCCAGCAGCGACACTTCGGCTAGCGGGGGCCGACGGGGAGAGACCCAGTACTTC. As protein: CASSDTSASGGRRGETQYF.

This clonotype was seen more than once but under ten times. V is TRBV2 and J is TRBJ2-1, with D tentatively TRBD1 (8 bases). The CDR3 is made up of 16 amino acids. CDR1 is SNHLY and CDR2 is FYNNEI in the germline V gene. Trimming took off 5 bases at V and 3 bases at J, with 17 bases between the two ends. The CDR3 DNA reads TGTGCCAGCAGTCTCGGACAGGGAGGGGGCTACAATGAGCAGTTCTTC. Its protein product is CASSLGQGGGYNEQFF.

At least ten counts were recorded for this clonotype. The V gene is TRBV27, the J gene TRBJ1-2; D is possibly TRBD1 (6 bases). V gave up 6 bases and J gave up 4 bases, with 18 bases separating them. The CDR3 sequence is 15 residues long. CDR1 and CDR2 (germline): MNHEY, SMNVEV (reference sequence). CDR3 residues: CASRPPGDLFYGYTF. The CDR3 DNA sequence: TGTGCCAGCAGGCCCCCAGGGGATTTATTCTATGGCTACACCTTC.

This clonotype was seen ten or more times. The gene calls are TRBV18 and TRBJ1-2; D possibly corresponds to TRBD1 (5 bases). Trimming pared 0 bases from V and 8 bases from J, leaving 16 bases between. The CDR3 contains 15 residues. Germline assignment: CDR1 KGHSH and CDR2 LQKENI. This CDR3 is CASSPPSRASWGYTF. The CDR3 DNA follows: TGTGCCAGCTCACCACCGAGCAGGGCCTCTTGGGGCTACACCTTC.

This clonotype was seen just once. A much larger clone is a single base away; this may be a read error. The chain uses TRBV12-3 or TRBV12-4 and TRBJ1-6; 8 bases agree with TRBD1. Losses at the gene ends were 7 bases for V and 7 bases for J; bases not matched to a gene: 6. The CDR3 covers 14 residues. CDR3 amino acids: CASKPPGGNSPLHF. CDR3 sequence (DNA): TGTGCCAGCAAACCGCCAGGGGGCAATTCACCCCTCCACTTT.

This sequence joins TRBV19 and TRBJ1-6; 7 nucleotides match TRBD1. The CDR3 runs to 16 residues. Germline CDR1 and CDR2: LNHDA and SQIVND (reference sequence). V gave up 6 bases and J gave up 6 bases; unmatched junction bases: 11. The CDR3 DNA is TGTGCCAGTAGAGTGGACCCGACAGGGTTTAATTCACCCCTCCACTTT. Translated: CASRVDPTGFNSPLHF.

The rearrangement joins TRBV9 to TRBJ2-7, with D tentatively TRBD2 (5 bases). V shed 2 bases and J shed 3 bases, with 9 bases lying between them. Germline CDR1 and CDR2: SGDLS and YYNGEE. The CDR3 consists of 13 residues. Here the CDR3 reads CASSVDRDYEQYF. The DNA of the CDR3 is TGTGCCAGCAGCGTGGACCGGGACTACGAGCAGTACTTC.

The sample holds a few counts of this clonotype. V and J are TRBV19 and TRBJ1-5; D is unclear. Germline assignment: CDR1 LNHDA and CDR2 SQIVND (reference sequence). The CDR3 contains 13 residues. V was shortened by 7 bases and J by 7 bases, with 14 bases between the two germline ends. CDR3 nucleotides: TGTGCCAGTACCCCGAAGGTGGGACAGCCCCAGCATTTT. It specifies CASTPKVGQPQHF.

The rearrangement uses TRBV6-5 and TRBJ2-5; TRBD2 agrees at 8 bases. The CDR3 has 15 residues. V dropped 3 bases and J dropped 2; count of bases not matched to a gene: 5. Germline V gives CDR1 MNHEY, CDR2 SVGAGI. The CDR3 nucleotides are TGTGCCAGCAGTTATAAAACTAGCGGACAAGAGACCCAGTACTTC. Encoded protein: CASSYKTSGQETQYF.

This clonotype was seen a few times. In nucleotides, the CDR3 is TGCGCCAGCAGCCCGACGGGACACCCCCAAGAGACCCAGTACTTC. This translates into CASSPTGHPQETQYF. This chain links TRBV5-1 with TRBJ2-5, with D tentatively TRBD1 (6 bases). The germline gives CDR1 SGHRS, CDR2 YFSETQ. The CDR3 consists of 15 residues. V lost 4 bases and J lost 1, with 14 bases in between.

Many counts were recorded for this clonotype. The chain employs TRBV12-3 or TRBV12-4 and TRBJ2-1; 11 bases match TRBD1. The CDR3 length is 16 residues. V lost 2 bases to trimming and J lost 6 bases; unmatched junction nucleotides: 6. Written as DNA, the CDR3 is TGTGCCAGCAGTTTATTGGTCGGGACAGGGGGCAATGAGCAGTTCTTC. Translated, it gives CASSLLVGTGGNEQFF.

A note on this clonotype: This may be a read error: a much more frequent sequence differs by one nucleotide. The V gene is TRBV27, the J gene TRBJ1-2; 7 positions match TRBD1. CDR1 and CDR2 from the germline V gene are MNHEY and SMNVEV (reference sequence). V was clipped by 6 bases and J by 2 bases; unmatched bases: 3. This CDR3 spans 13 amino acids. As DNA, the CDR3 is TGTGCCAGCAGGTTACAGGGGAACTATGGCTACACCTTC. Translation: CASRLQGNYGYTF.

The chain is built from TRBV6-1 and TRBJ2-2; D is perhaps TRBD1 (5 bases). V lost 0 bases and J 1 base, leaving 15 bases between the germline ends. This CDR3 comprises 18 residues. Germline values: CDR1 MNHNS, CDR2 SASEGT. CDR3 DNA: TGTGCCAGCAGTGAAGCCGAGACAGCGACATGGAACACCGGGGAGCTGTTTTTT. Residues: CASSEAETATWNTGELFF.

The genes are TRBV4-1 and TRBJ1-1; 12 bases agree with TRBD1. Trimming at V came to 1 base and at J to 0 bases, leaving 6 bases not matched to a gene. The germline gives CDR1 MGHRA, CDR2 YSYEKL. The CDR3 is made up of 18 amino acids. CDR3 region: CASSQGGGQGALNTEAFF. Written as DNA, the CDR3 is TGCGCCAGCAGCCAAGGTGGGGGACAGGGGGCCTTGAACACTGAAGCTTTCTTT.

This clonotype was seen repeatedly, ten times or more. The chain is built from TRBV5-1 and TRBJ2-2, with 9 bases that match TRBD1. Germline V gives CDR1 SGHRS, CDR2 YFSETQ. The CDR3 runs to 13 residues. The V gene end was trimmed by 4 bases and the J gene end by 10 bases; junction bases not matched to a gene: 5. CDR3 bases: TGCGCCAGCAGCGGGACAGGGAATGTGGAGCTGTTTTTT. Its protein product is CASSGTGNVELFF.

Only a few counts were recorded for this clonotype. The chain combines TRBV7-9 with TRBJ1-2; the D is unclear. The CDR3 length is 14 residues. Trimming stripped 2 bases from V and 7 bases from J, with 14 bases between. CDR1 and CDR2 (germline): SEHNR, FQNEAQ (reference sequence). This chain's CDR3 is CASSLSLRVSGYTF. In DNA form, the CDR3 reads TGTGCCAGCAGCTTAAGTTTGAGGGTTTCTGGCTACACCTTC. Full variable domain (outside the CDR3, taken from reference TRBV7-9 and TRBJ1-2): DTGVSQNPRHKITKRGQNVTFRCDPISEHNRLYWYRQTLGQGPEFLTYFQNEAQLEKSRLLSDRFSAERPKGSFSTLEIQRTEQGDSAMYLCASSLSLRVSGYTFGSGTRLTVV.

In DNA, the CDR3 is TGTGCCAGCTCTGGGACAGATTTCTATCAGCCCCAGCATTTT. This sequence encodes CASSGTDFYQPQHF. The chain employs TRBV6-1 and TRBJ1-5; 7 bases agree with TRBD1. The CDR3 totals 14 residues. CDR1 is MNHNS, CDR2 SASEGT, per germline. V was clipped by 8 bases and J by 5 bases; unmatched bases: 9.

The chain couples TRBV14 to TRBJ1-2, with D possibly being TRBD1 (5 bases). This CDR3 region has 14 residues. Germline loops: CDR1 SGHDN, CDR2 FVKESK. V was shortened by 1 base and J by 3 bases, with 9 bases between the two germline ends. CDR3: CASSQAGGYYGYTF. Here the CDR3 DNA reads TGTGCCAGCAGCCAAGCTGGGGGGTACTATGGCTACACCTTC.

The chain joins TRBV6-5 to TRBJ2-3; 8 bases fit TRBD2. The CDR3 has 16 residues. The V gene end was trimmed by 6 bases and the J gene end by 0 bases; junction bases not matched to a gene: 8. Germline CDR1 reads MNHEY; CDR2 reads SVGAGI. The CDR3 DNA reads TGTGCCAGCAGATTTATAGCGGGGTCTAGCACAGATACGCAGTATTTT. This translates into CASRFIAGSSTDTQYF.

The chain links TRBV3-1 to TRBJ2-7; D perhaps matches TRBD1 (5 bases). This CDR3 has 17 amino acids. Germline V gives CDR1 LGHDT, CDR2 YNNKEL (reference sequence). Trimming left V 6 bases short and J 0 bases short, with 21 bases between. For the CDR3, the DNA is TGTGCCAGCAGTCCCTCAATCGACAGTCTAAGCTCCTACGAGCAGTACTTC. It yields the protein CASSPSIDSLSSYEQYF.

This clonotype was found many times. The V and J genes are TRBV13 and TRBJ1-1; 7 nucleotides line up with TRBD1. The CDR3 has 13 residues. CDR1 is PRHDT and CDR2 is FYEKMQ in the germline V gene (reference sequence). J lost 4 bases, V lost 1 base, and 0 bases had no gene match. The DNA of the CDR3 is TGTGCCAGCAGCTTAGAGGGGGCCACTGAAGCTTTCTTT. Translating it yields CASSLEGATEAFF.

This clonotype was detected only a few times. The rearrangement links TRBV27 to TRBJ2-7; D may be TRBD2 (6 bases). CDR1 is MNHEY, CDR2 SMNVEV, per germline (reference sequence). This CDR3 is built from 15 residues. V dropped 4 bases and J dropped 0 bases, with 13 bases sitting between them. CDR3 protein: CASSYGGTDSYEQYF. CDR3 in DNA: TGTGCCAGCAGTTACGGAGGGACGGACTCCTACGAGCAGTACTTC.

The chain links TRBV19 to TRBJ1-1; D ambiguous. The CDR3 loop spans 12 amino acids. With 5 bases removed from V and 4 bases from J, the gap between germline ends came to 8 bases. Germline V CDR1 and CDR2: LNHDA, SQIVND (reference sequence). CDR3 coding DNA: TGTGCCAGTAGTTCCCGTCGCACTGAAGCTTTCTTT. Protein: CASSSRRTEAFF.

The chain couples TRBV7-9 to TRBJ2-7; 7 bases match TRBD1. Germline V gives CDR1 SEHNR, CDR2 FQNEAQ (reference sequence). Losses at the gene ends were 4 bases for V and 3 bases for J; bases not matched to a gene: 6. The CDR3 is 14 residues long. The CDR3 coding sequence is TGTGCCAGCAGCTCAGACAGGGAGATCTACGAGCAGTACTTC. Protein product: CASSSDREIYEQYF.

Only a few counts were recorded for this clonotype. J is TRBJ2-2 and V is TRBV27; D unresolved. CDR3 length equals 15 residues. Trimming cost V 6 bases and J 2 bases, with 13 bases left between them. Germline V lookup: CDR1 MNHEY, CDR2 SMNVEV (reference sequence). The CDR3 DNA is TGTGCCAGCAGACCTGGACCGGTCAACACCGGGGAGCTGTTTTTT. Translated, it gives CASRPGPVNTGELFF.

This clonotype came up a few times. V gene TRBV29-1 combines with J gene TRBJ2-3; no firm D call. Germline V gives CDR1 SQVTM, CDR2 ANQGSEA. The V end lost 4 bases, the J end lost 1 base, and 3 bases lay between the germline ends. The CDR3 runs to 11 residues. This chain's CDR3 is CSVVGTDTQYF. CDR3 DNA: TGCAGCGTTGTCGGCACAGATACGCAGTATTTT.

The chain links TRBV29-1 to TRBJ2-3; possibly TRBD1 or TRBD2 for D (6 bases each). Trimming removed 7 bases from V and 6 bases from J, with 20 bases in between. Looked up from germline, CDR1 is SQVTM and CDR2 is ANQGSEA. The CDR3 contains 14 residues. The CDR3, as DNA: TGCAGCGCCGAAGGCAGGGGAGGTGGTGATACGCAGTATTTT. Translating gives CSAEGRGGGDTQYF.